Listed below are T cell receptor beta chains from one sample, sequenced in a study of shared clonotypes between healthy human individuals. Libraries were prepared by immunoSEQ multiplex PCR; TCRdb keeps only in-frame clonotypes and omits some of them. The data hold over a million clones, with over 95% observed a single time. Sequences were obtained from naive CD4+ T cells sorted from blood. The source of these receptors is a man under 40 in good health. CDR3s include the opening cysteine and the closing phenylalanine or tryptophan. D genes are given only for firm matches. Some rows mark clone size as missing; the rest say once, few, many or name a class of expanded clone.

V	D	size	J	CDR3	DNA
TRBV28	TRBD1	.	TRBJ2-7	CASRPTGTAYEQYF	TGTGCCAGCAGGCCTACCGGGACAGCCTACGAGCAGTACTTC
TRBV7-8	.	.	TRBJ1-2	CASSLRSGRDHGYTF	TGTGCCAGCAGCTTAAGGTCTGGGAGGGATCATGGCTACACCTTC
TRBV7-2	TRBD2	.	TRBJ2-7	CASSPRPGRAYEQYF	TGTGCCAGCAGCCCCAGGCCCGGGAGGGCCTACGAGCAGTACTTC
TRBV5-5	TRBD2	.	TRBJ2-1	CASSHARLAGGPYNEQFF	TGTGCCAGCAGCCATGCCCGACTAGCGGGAGGGCCCTACAATGAGCAGTTCTTC
TRBV6-1	.	.	TRBJ2-7	CASTRGDGGPYEQYF	TGTGCCAGCACTCGAGGGGACGGGGGACCCTACGAGCAGTACTTC
TRBV5-1	TRBD2	.	TRBJ2-1	CASSLLQTSGYNEQFF	TGCGCCAGCAGCCTATTACAGACTAGCGGGTACAATGAGCAGTTCTTC
TRBV5-1	TRBD2	.	TRBJ2-7	CASSRTSGDYEQYF	TGCGCCAGCAGCCGTACTAGCGGGGATTACGAGCAGTACTTC
TRBV9	.	.	TRBJ1-2	CASSVSTGRGGYTF	TGTGCCAGCAGCGTTTCCACAGGGAGGGGTGGCTACACCTTC
TRBV28	TRBD2	.	TRBJ2-7	CASRFHGTSGEQYF	TGTGCCAGCCGGTTTCACGGGACTAGCGGGGAGCAGTACTTC
TRBV2	TRBD1	.	TRBJ2-7	CASRKTGVSSYEQYF	TGTGCCAGCAGAAAAACAGGGGTTAGCTCCTACGAGCAGTACTTC
TRBV28	.	.	TRBJ2-3	CASSLQPQPTDTQYF	TGTGCCAGCAGTTTACAGCCTCAACCCACAGATACGCAGTATTTT
TRBV6-5	.	.	TRBJ1-1	CASRPATNTEAFF	TGTGCCAGCAGGCCAGCCACGAACACTGAAGCTTTCTTT
TRBV9	TRBD2	.	TRBJ2-3	CASSVGLAGPDTQYF	TGTGCCAGCAGCGTGGGACTAGCGGGCCCAGATACGCAGTATTTT
TRBV9	.	.	TRBJ1-3	CASGDPTAGNTIYF	TGTGCCAGCGGCGACCCGACAGCTGGAAACACCATATATTTT
TRBV9	TRBD2	.	TRBJ2-2	CASSVSGGWNTGELFF	TGTGCCAGCAGCGTTTCGGGAGGATGGAACACCGGGGAGCTGTTTTTT
TRBV28	.	.	TRBJ2-1	CASSPSGRGYNEQFF	TGTGCCAGCAGTCCGTCGGGGCGGGGTTACAATGAGCAGTTCTTC
TRBV18	.	once	TRBJ1-3	CASSQRSGSSGNTIYF	TGTGCCAGCTCACAACGGTCAGGGAGCTCTGGAAACACCATATATTTT
TRBV5-4	.	.	TRBJ2-1	CASSLSVGDEDEQFF	TGTGCCAGCAGCTTGTCTGTGGGGGATGAAGATGAGCAGTTCTTC
TRBV2	.	.	TRBJ2-7	CASSARTELSYEQYF	TGTGCCAGCAGTGCCAGGACAGAGCTGTCCTACGAGCAGTACTTC
TRBV9	TRBD1	.	TRBJ2-3	CASSVGLGQGTDTQYF	TGTGCCAGCAGCGTAGGATTGGGACAGGGGACAGATACGCAGTATTTT
TRBV10-3	TRBD1	.	TRBJ2-6	CAISGTGGAKGANVLTF	TGTGCCATCAGTGGGACAGGGGGCGCGAAGGGGGCCAACGTCCTGACTTTC
TRBV20-1	TRBD1	.	TRBJ2-1	CSATGGNEQFF	TGCAGTGCAACAGGGGGCAATGAGCAGTTCTTC